One TCR beta chain is described in this entry. Its antigen is not identified. The data stem from a study of T cell responses to AZD1222 COVID-19 vaccine. Broader study findings: Rises in breadth and depth of Spike-specific TCRs came after two AZD1222 doses. Most donors were white British and more were female, and clonal diversity was possibly underestimated.

The V and J ends lost 5 bases and 7 bases, in that order; junction bases with no gene match: 8. The length of the CDR3 is 14 residues. Germline V gives CDR1 SGHRS, CDR2 YFSETQ. Clones were read by immunoSEQ multiplex PCR, and TCRdb kept only the in-frame ones, dropping some. The table shows about 140,000 clones, with less than 95% occurring only once. This sequence was found in an adult in good health. The sample here was peripheral blood, taken on day 0 of AZD1222 vaccination. V usage is TRBV5-1 and J usage is TRBJ2-2; 7 bases are a match to TRBD1. The chain's CDR3 is CASSRTGSSGELFF. The CDR3 region has the DNA TGCGCCAGCAGTCGGACAGGATCGAGCGGGGAGCTGTTTTTT.